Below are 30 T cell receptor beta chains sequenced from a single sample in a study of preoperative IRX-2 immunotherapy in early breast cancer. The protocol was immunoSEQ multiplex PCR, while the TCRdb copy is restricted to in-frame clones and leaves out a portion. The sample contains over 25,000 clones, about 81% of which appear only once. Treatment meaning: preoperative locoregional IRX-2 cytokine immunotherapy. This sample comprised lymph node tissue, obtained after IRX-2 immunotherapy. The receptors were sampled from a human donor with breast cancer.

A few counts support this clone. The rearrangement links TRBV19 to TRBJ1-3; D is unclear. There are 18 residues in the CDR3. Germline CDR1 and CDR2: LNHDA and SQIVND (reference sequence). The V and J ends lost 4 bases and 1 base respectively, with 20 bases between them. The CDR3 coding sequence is TGTGCCAGTAGTAACGAATTGAGTCTAGCTGCTTCTGGAAACACCATATATTTT. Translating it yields CASSNELSLAASGNTIYF.

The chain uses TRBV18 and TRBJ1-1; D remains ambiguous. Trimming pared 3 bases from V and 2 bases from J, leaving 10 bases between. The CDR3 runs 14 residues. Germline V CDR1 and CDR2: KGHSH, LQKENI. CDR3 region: CASSPSPFNTEAFF. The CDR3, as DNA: TGTGCCAGCTCACCCTCGCCGTTTAACACTGAAGCTTTCTTT.

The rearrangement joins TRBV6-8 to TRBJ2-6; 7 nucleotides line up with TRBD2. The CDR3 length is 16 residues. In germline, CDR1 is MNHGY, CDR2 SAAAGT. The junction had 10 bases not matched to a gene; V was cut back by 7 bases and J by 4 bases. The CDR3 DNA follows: TGTGCCAGCAACGCGGGGGTTCTACCAGGGGCCAACGTCCTGACTTTC. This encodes CASNAGVLPGANVLTF.

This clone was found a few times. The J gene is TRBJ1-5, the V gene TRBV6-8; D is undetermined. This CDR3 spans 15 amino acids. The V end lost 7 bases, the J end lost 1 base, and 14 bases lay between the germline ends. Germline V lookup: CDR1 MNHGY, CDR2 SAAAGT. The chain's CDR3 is CASKREVRSNQPQHF. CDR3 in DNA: TGTGCCAGCAAGCGGGAGGTCCGGAGCAATCAGCCCCAGCATTTT.

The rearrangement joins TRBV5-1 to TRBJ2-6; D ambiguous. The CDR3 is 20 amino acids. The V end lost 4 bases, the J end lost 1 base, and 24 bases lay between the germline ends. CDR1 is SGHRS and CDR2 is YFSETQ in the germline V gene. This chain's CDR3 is CASSITTGRFVGSGANVLTF. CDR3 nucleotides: TGCGCCAGCAGCATAACTACCGGACGGTTCGTAGGATCTGGGGCCAACGTCCTGACTTTC. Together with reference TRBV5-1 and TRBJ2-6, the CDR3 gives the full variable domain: KAGVTQTPRYLIKTRGQQVTLSCSPISGHRSVSWYQQTPGQGLQFLFEYFSETQRNKGNFPGRFSGRQFSNSRSEMNVSTLELGDSALYLCASSITTGRFVGSGANVLTFGAGSRLTVL.

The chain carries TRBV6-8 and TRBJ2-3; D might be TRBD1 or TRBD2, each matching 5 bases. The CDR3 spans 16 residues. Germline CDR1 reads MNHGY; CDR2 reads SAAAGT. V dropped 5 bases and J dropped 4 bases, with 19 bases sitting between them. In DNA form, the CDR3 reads TGTGCCAGCAGTCCCGGGGCGGCTGAGGGCCCAGATACGCAGTATTTT. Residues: CASSPGAAEGPDTQYF.

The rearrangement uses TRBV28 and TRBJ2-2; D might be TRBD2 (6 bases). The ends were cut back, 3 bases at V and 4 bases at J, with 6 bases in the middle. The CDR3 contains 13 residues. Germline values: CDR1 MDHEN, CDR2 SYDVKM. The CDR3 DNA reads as TGTGCCAGCAGTTTCGGGGGCACCGGGGAGCTGTTTTTT. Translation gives CASSFGGTGELFF.

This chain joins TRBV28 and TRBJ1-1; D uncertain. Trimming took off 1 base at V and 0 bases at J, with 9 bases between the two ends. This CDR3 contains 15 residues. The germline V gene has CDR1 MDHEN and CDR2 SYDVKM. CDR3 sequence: CASSLLSGMNTEAFF. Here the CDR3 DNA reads TGTGCCAGCAGTTTATTGTCGGGGATGAACACTGAAGCTTTCTTT.

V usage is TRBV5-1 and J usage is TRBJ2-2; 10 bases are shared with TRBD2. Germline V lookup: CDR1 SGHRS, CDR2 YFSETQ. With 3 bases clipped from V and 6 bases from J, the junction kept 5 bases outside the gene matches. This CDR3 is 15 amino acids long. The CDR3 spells CASSSLAGVSGELFF. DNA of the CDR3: TGCGCCAGCAGCTCCCTAGCGGGGGTTTCCGGGGAGCTGTTTTTT.

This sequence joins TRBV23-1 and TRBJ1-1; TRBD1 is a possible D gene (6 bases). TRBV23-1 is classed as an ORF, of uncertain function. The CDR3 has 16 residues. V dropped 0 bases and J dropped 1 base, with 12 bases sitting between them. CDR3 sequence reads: CASSQSRLQGNTEAFF. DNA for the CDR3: TGCGCCAGCAGTCAATCGAGGTTACAGGGGAACACTGAAGCTTTCTTT.

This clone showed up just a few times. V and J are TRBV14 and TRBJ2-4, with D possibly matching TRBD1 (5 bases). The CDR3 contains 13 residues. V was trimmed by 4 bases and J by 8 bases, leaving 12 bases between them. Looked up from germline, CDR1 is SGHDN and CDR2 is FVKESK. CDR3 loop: CASSPGFKDIQYF. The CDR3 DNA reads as TGTGCCAGCAGCCCAGGGTTCAAGGACATTCAGTACTTC.

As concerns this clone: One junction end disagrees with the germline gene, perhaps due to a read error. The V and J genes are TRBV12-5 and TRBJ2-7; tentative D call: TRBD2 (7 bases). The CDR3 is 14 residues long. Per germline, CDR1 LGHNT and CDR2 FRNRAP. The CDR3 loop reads CASGSGGAAYEQYF. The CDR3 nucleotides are TGTGCTAGTGGTTCTGGGGGGGCTGCCTACGAACAGTACTTC.

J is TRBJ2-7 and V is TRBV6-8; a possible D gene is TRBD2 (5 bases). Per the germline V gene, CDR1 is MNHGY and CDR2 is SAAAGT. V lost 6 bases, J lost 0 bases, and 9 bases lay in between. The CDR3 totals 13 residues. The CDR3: CASSLSGSYEQYF. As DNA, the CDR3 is TGTGCCAGCAGCCTGAGCGGCTCCTACGAGCAGTACTTC.

The CDR3 here is CASSSYSTPPYEQYV. The CDR3 DNA sequence: TGTGCCAGCAGTTCTTATTCTACTCCTCCCTACGAGCAGTACGTC. The V and J genes are TRBV28 and TRBJ2-7; D ambiguous. The CDR3 totals 15 residues. The ends were cut back, 4 bases at V and 2 bases at J, with 15 bases in the middle. Germline V gene lookup returns CDR1 MDHEN and CDR2 SYDVKM.

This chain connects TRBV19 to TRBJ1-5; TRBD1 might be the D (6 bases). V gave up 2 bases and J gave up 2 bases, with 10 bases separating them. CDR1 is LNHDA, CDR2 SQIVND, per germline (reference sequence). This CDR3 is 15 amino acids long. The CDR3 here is CASSISQGGNQPQHF. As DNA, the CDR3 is TGTGCCAGTAGTATATCACAGGGAGGCAATCAGCCCCAGCATTTT.

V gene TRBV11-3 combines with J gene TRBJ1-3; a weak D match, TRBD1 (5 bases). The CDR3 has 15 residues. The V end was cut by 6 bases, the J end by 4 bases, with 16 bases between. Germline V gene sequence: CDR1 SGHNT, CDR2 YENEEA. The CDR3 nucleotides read TGTGCCAGCAGGTTTCCGGGGGGATCCGGAAACACCATATATTTT. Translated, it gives CASRFPGGSGNTIYF.

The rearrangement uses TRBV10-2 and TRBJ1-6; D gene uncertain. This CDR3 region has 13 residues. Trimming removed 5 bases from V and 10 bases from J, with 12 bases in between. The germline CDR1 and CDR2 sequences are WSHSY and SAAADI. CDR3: CASSSPKRSPLHF. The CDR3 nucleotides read TGCGCCAGCAGTAGCCCGAAGAGATCACCCCTCCACTTT.

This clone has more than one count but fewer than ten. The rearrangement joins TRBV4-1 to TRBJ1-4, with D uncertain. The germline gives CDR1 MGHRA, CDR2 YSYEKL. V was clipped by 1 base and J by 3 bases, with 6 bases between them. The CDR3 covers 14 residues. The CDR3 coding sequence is TGCGCCAGCAGCCAAGGGCCTTCTAATGAAAAACTGTTTTTT. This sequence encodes CASSQGPSNEKLFF.

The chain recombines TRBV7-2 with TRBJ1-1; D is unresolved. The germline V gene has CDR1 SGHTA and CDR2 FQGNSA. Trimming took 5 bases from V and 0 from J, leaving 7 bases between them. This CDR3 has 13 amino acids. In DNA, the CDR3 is TGTGCCAGCAGCCCCCCCATGAACACTGAAGCTTTCTTT. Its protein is CASSPPMNTEAFF.

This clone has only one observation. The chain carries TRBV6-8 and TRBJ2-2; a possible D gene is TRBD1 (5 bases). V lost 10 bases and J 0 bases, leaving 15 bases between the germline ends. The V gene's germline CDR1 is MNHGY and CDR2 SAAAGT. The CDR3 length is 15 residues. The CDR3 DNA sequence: TGTGCCACATCGACAGCCACCGCGAACACCGGGGAGCTGTTTTTT. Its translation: CATSTATANTGELFF.

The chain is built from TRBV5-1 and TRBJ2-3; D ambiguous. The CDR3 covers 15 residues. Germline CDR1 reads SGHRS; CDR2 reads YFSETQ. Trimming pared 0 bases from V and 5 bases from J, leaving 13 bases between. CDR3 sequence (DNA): TGCGCCAGCAGCTTGGCGGCTGTTGGAATAGATACGCAGTATTTT. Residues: CASSLAAVGIDTQYF. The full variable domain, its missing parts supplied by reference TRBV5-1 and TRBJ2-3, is KAGVTQTPRYLIKTRGQQVTLSCSPISGHRSVSWYQQTPGQGLQFLFEYFSETQRNKGNFPGRFSGRQFSNSRSEMNVSTLELGDSALYLCASSLAAVGIDTQYFGPGTRLTVL.

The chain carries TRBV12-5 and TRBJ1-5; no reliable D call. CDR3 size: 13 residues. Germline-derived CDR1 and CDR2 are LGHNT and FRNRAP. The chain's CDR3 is CASTQGRSQPQHF. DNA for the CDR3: TGTGCCAGCACCCAAGGAAGGAGTCAGCCCCAGCATTTT.

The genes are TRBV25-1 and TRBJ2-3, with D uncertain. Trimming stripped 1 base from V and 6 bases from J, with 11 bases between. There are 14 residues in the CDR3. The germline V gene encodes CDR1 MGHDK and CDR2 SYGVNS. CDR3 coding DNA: TGTGCCAGCAGTGAATTAGGGATGCGGGATACGCAGTATTTT. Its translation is CASSELGMRDTQYF.

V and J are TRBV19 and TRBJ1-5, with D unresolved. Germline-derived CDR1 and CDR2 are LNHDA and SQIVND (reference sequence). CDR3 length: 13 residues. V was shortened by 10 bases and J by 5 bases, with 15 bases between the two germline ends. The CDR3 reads CATSLRTDQPQHF. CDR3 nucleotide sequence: TGTGCCACCAGCTTGCGGACGGATCAGCCCCAGCATTTT.

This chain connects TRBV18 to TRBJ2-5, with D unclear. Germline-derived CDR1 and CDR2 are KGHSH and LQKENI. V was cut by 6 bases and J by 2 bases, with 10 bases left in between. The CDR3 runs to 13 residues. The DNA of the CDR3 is TGTGCCAGCTCCGTGGGTATGCAAGAGACCCAGTACTTC. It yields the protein CASSVGMQETQYF.

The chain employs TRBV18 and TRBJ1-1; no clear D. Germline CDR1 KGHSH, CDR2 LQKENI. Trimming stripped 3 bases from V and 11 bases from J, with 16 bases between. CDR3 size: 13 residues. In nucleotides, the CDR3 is TGTGCCAGCTCACCCCCCGAGTCCCTGCAGGCTTTCTTT. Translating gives CASSPPESLQAFF.

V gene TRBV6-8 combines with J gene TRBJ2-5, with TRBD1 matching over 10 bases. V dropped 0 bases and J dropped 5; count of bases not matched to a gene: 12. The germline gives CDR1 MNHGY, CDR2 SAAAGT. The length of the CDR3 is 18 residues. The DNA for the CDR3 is TGTGCCAGCAGTTACTCGATGGATTCCCGACAGGGGGCGGAGACCCAGTACTTC. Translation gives CASSYSMDSRQGAETQYF.

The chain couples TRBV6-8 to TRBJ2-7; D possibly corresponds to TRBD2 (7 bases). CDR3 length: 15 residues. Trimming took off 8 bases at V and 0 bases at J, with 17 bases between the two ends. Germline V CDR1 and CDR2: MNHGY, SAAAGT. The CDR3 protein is CASVAGADLSYEQYF. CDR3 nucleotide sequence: TGTGCCAGCGTCGCGGGGGCCGACCTCTCCTACGAGCAGTACTTC.

CDR3: CASSQGLTGELFF. The CDR3 DNA reads as TGTGCCAGCAGCCAAGGGCTTACCGGGGAGCTGTTTTTT. The rearrangement joins TRBV14 to TRBJ2-2; D unclear. Germline V gene sequence: CDR1 SGHDN, CDR2 FVKESK. This CDR3 is built from 13 residues. Trimming pared 1 base from V and 5 bases from J, leaving 5 bases between.

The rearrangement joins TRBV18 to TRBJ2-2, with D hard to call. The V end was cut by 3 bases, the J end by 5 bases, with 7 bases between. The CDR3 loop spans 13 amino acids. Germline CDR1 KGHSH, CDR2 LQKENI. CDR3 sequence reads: CASSPRETGELFF. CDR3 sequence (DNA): TGTGCCAGCTCACCCCGAGAAACCGGGGAGCTGTTTTTT.